The rows below give T cell receptor beta chains drawn from one sample of a study of T cells expressing NK-cell markers. TCRdb reprocessed the 5' RACE reads and reports one entry per CDR3 protein, with no DNA. This sample lists about 430,000 distinct CDR3 sequences; its ten largest clones have more than 1.4%. The sample consisted of blood T cells: a sorted CD56 or NKG2C T cell subset, CD4+ or CD8+ T cells, or bulk PBMC T cells (not recorded which). Every receptor here comes from a woman aged 45-65 years in good health. The CDR3 runs from the conserved cysteine through the conserved F or W.

V gene: TRBV6-5
CDR3 length: 15
J gene: TRBJ1-1
CDR3 protein: CASSYGTGPLVEAFF

V gene: TRBV20-1
CDR3 length: 16
J gene: TRBJ2-3
CDR3 protein: CSASSGLAGGPRSLYF

V gene: TRBV20-1
CDR3 length: 16
J gene: TRBJ2-3
CDR3 protein: CSASGAADAPTDTQYF

V gene: TRBV10-3
CDR3 length: 14
J gene: TRBJ2-3
CDR3 protein: CAISLDGSTDTQYF

V gene: TRBV24-1
CDR3 length: 13
J gene: TRBJ2-5
CDR3 protein: CATRRGEKETQYF

V gene: TRBV5-1
CDR3 length: 13
J gene: TRBJ2-1
CDR3 protein: CASSSFNRGEQFF

V gene: TRBV29-1
CDR3 length: 12
J gene: TRBJ2-7
CDR3 protein: CSAGPSGNPQYF

V gene: TRBV7-9
CDR3 length: 11
J gene: TRBJ2-7
CDR3 protein: CASSHEGEQYF

V gene: TRBV27
CDR3 length: 15
J gene: TRBJ2-7
CDR3 protein: CASTERGDYYYEQYF

V gene: TRBV7-9
CDR3 length: 13
J gene: TRBJ2-2
CDR3 protein: CASSFRAFGELFF

V gene: TRBV10-3
CDR3 length: 16
J gene: TRBJ1-5
CDR3 protein: CAISESIAGRNQPQHF

V gene: TRBV20-1
CDR3 length: 14
J gene: TRBJ1-2
CDR3 protein: CSAEPTGTDYGYTF

V gene: TRBV25-1
CDR3 length: 16
J gene: TRBJ2-5
CDR3 protein: CASSESTGAWQETQYF

V gene: TRBV11-2
CDR3 length: 15
J gene: TRBJ1-5
CDR3 protein: CASSFDGLGGQPQHF

V gene: TRBV24-1
CDR3 length: 17
J gene: TRBJ2-2
CDR3 protein: CATSDLGLVTNTGELFF

V gene: TRBV20-1
CDR3 length: 14
J gene: TRBJ2-1
CDR3 protein: CSARSSGALWEQFF

V gene: TRBV3-1
CDR3 length: 14
J gene: TRBJ2-3
CDR3 protein: CASSQGQTTDTQYF

V gene: TRBV6-4
CDR3 length: 17
J gene: TRBJ2-7
CDR3 protein: CASSECGRSLGSYEQYF

V gene: TRBV12-3/TRBV12-4
CDR3 length: 14
J gene: TRBJ2-7
CDR3 protein: CASSRSDGSYEQYF

V gene: TRBV20-1
CDR3 length: 15
J gene: TRBJ2-1
CDR3 protein: CSAQGLAGGGVEQFF

V gene: TRBV3-1
CDR3 length: 14
J gene: TRBJ1-2
CDR3 protein: CASSPAFEKYGYTF

V gene: TRBV20-1
CDR3 length: 13
J gene: TRBJ2-1
CDR3 protein: CSASGRATDEQFF